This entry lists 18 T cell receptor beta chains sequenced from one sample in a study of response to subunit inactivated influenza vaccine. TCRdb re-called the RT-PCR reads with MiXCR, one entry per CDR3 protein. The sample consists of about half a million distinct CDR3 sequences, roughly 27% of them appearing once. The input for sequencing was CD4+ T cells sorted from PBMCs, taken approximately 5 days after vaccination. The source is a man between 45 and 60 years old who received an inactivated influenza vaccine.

The CDR3 coding sequence is TGTGCCAGCAGCCCCGTTAGCGGGATCCAAGAGACCCAGTACTTC. Translating gives CASSPVSGIQETQYF. The chain recombines TRBV7-3 with TRBJ2-5; the match to TRBD2 covers 8 bases. The CDR3 loop spans 15 amino acids. The germline gives CDR1 SGHTA, CDR2 FQGTGA. The V segment lost 5 bases and the J segment 1 base; nucleotides outside the gene matches: 6.

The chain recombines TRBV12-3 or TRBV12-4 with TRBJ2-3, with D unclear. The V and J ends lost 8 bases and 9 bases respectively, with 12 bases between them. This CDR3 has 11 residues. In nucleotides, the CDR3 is TGTGCCAGCCGTACTGGGGTGACGCAGTATTTT. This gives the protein CASRTGVTQYF.

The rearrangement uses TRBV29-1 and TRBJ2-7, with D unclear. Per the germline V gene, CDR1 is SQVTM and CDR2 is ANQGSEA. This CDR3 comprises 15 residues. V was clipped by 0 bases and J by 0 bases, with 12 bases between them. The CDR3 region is CSVEDRMGASYEQYF. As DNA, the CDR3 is TGCAGCGTTGAAGATAGAATGGGTGCCTCCTACGAGCAGTACTTC.

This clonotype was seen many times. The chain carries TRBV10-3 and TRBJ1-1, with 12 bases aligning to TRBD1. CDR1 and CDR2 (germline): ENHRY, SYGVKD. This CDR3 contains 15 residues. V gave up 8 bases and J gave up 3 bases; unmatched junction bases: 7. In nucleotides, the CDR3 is TGTGCCATCCGGGGACAGGGGGCACGGGACACTGAAGCTTTCTTT. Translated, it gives CAIRGQGARDTEAFF.

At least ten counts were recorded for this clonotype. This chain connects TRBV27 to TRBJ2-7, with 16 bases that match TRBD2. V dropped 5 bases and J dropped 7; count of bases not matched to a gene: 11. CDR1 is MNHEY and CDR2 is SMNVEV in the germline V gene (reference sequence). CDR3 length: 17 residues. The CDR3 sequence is CASSPLRPGLAGGEQYF. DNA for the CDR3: TGTGCCAGCAGTCCTCTCCGACCGGGACTAGCGGGAGGGGAGCAGTACTTC.

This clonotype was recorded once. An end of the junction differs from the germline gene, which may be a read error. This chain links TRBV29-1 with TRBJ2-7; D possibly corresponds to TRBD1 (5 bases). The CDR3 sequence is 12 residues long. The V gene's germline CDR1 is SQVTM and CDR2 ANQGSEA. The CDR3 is CGVSRARDEQYF. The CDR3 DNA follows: TGCGGCGTTTCCAGGGCTCGCGACGAGCAGTACTTC.

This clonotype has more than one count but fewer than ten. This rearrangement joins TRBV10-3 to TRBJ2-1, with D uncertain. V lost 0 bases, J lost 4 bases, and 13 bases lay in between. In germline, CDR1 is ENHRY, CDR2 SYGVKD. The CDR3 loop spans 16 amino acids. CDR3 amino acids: CAISESLTNPYNEQFF. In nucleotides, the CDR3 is TGTGCCATCAGTGAGTCGTTGACGAACCCATACAATGAGCAGTTCTTC.

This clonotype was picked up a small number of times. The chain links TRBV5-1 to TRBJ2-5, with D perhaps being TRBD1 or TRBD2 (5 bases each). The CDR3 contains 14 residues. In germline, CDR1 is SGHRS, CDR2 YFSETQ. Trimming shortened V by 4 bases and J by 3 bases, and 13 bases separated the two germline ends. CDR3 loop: CASSLGTDKETQYF. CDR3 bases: TGCGCCAGCAGCCTCGGGACGGACAAAGAGACCCAGTACTTC.

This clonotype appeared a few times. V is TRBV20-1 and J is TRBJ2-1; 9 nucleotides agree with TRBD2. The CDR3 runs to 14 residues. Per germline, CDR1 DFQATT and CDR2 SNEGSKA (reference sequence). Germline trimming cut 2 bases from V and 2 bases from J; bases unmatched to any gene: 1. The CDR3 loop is CSARKREAYNEQFF. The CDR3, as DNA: TGCAGTGCTAGAAAGCGGGAGGCCTACAATGAGCAGTTCTTC.

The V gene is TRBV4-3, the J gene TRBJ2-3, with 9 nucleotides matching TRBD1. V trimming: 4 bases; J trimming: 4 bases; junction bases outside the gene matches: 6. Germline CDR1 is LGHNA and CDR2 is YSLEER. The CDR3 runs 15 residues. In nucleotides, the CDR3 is TGCGCCAGCAGCCGCGGACAGGGGAAGTCAGATACGCAGTATTTT. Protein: CASSRGQGKSDTQYF.

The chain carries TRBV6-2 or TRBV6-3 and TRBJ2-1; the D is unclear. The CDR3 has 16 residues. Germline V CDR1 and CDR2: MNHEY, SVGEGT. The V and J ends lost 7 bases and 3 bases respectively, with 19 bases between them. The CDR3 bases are TGTGCCAGCACCTCTCACCGGCTAAAACGCTACAATGAGCAGTTCTTC. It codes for CASTSHRLKRYNEQFF.

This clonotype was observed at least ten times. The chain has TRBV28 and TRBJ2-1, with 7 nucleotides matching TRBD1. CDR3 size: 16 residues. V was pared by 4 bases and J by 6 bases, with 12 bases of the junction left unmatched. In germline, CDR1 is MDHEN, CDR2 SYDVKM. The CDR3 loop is CASSSKWGQLSNEQFF. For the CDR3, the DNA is TGTGCCAGCAGTTCGAAGTGGGGACAGTTGAGCAATGAGCAGTTCTTC. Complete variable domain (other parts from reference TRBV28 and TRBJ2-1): DVKVTQSSRYLVKRTGEKVFLECVQDMDHENMFWYRQDPGLGLRLIYFSYDVKMKEKGDIPEGYSVSREKKERFSLILESASTNQTSMYLCASSSKWGQLSNEQFFGPGTRLTVL.

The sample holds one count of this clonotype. CDR3 sequence: CSARDQAKSTDTQYF. The CDR3 nucleotides are TGCAGTGCTAGAGATCAAGCGAAGAGCACAGATACGCAGTATTTT. The J gene is TRBJ2-3, the V gene TRBV20-1; D uncertain. CDR1 is DFQATT and CDR2 is SNEGSKA in the germline V gene (reference sequence). CDR3 length equals 15 residues. V was trimmed by 0 bases and J by 0 bases, leaving 10 bases between them.

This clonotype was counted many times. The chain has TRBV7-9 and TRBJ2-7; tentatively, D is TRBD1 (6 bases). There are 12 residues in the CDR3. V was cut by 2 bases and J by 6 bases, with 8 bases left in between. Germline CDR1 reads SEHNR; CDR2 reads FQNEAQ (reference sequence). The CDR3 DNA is TGTGCCAGCAGCTTACAGGGGTTCGAGCAGTACTTC. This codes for CASSLQGFEQYF.

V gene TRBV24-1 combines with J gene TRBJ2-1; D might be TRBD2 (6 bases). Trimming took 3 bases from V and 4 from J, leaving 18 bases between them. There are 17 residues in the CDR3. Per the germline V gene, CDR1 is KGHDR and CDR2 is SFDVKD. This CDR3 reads CATSDPGLPEAYNEQFF. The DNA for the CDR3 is TGTGCCACCAGTGATCCGGGACTCCCCGAAGCTTACAATGAGCAGTTCTTC.

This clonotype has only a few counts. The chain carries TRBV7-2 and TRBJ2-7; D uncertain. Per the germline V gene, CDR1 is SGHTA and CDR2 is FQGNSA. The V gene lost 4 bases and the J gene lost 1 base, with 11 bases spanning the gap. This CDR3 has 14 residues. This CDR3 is CASSSRKGSYEQYF. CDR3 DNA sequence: TGTGCCAGCAGCTCACGTAAAGGGTCCTACGAGCAGTACTTC.

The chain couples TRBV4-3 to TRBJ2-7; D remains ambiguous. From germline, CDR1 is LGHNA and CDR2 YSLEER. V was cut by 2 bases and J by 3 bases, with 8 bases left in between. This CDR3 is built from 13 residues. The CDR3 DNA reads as TGCGCCAGCAGCCAAAGGCTAGACTACGAGCAGTACTTC. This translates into CASSQRLDYEQYF.

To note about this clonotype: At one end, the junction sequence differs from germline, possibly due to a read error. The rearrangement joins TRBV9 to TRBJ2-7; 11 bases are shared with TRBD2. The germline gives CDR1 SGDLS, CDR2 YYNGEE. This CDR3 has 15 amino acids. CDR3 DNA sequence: TGTGCCAGCAGCCCGCGACTAGCGGGATCCTCCGAGCAGTACTTC. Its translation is CASSPRLAGSSEQYF.